This T cell receptor beta chain was retrieved from a study of tumor-infiltrating lymphocytes in primary liver carcinoma. The CDR3 runs 18 residues. From germline, CDR1 is MDHEN and CDR2 SYDVKM. To note about this clonotype: Antigen specificity is unknown. Sequence at one end of the junction differs from germline and may be a read error.

Overall study findings and caveats: Only about 7.5-24% of top clones were detected in all five tumor regions.

Making TCR beta cDNA involved approximately 480 ng total RNA and a constant-region primer. Slightly modified ARM-PCR with three nested multiplex PCR rounds yielded TCR beta libraries. In the first two PCR rounds, TRBV1-TRBV30 forward primers were paired with a C-beta reverse primer, and each round lasted roughly 10 cycles. TCRdb ran MiXCR on the multiplex PCR reads and lists one entry per CDR3 protein. The table has roughly 200,000 distinct CDR3 sequences, over 80% seen once. Extraction of RNA together with DNA used roughly 19-31 mg of unsorted bulk tissue. Tumor samples all exceeded 75% viable tumor cells.

The sequencing sample was made of tumor tissue from primary liver carcinoma. The V call is TRBV28, the J call TRBJ2-5; possibly TRBD1 or TRBD2 for D (7 bases each). The clonotype originates from a man aged 40-49 years with primary liver carcinoma and hepatitis B virus infection. CDR3 in amino acids: CASSPGPGRDSLGETQNF. CDR3 nucleotides: TGTGCCAGCAGTCCCGGACCGGGGAGGGACAGCCTGGGGGAGACCCAGAACTTC. The entire variable domain, with the rest obtained from reference TRBV28 and TRBJ2-5, is as follows: DVKVTQSSRYLVKRTGEKVFLECVQDMDHENMFWYRQDPGLGLRLIYFSYDVKMKEKGDIPEGYSVSREKKERFSLILESASTNQTSMYLCASSPGPGRDSLGETQNFGPGTRLLVL.